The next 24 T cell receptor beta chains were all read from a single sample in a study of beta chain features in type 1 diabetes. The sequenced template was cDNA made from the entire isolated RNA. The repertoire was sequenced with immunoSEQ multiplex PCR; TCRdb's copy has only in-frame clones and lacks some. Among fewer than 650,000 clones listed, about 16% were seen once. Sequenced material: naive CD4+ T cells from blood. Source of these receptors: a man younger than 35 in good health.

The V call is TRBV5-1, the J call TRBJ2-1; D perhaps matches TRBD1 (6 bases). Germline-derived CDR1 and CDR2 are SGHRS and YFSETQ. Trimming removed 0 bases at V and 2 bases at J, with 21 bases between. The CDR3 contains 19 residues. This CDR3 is CASSLAKDSRLGAYNEQFF. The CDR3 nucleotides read TGCGCCAGCAGCTTGGCAAAGGACAGTAGACTTGGTGCCTACAATGAGCAGTTCTTC. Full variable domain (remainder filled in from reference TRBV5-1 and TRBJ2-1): KAGVTQTPRYLIKTRGQQVTLSCSPISGHRSVSWYQQTPGQGLQFLFEYFSETQRNKGNFPGRFSGRQFSNSRSEMNVSTLELGDSALYLCASSLAKDSRLGAYNEQFFGPGTRLTVL.

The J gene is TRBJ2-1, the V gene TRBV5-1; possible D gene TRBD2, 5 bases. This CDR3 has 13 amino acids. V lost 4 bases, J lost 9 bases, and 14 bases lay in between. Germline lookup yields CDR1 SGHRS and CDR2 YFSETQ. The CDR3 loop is CASSTLGVGEQFF. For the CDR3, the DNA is TGCGCCAGCAGCACCCTCGGGGTGGGTGAGCAGTTCTTC.

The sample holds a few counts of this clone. The CDR3 nucleotides read TGTGCCAGCAGTGAAAGGAGGAACACTGAAGCTTTCTTT. Translated: CASSERRNTEAFF. This rearrangement joins TRBV2 to TRBJ1-1; no clear D gene. V was pared by 2 bases and J by 1 base, with 5 bases between. The germline gives CDR1 SNHLY, CDR2 FYNNEI. The CDR3 runs 13 residues.

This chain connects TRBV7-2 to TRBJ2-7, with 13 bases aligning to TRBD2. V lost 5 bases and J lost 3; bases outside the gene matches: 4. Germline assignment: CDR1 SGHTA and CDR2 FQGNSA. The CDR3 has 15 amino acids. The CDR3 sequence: CASSARTSGSYEQYF. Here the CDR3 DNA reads TGTGCCAGCAGCGCCCGGACTAGCGGGAGCTACGAGCAGTACTTC.

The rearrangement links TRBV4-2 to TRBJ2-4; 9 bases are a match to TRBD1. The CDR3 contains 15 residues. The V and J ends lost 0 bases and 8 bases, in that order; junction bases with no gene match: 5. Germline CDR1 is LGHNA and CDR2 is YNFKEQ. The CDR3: CASSQDGQGRDIQYF. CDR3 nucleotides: TGTGCCAGCAGCCAAGATGGACAGGGGAGGGACATTCAGTACTTC.

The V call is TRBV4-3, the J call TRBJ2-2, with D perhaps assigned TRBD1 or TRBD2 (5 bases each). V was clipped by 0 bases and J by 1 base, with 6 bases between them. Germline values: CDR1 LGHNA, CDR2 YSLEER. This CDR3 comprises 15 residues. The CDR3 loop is CASSQERGNTGELFF. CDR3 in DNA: TGCGCCAGCAGCCAAGAGAGGGGGAACACCGGGGAGCTGTTTTTT.

The CDR3 is CASRLQGVSYNEQFF. CDR3 nucleotides: TGTGCCAGCAGACTACAGGGGGTATCGTACAATGAGCAGTTCTTC. The J gene is TRBJ2-1, the V gene TRBV2; 8 bases agree with TRBD1. V was pared by 6 bases and J by 4 bases, with 8 bases of the junction left unmatched. Germline lookup yields CDR1 SNHLY and CDR2 FYNNEI. The CDR3 consists of 15 residues.

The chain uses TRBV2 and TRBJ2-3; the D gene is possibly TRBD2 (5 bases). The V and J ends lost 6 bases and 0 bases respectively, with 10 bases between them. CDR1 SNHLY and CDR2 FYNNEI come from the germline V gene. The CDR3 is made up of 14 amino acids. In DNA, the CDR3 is TGTGCCAGCAGGGTGAGGGCTAGCACAGATACGCAGTATTTT. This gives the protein CASRVRASTDTQYF. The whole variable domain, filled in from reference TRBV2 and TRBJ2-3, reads EPEVTQTPSHQVTQMGQEVILRCVPISNHLYFYWYRQILGQKVEFLVSFYNNEISEKSEIFDDQFSVERPDGSNFTLKIRSTKLEDSAMYFCASRVRASTDTQYFGPGTRLTVL.

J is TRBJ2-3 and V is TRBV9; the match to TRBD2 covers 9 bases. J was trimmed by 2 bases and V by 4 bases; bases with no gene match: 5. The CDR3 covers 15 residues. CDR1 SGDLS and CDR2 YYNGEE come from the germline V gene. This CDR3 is CASSPRLAVTDTQYF. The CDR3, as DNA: TGTGCCAGCAGCCCCAGACTAGCGGTCACAGATACGCAGTATTTT.

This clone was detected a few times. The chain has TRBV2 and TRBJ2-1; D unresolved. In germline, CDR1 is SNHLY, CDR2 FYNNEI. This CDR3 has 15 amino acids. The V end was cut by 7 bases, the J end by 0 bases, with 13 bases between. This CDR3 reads CASKLRRSSYNEQFF. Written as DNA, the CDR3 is TGTGCCAGCAAACTCAGGAGAAGCTCCTACAATGAGCAGTTCTTC.

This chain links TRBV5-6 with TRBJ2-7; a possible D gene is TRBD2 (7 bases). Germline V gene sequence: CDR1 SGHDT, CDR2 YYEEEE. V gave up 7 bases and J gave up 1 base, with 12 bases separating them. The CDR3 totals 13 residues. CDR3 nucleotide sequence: TGTGCCAGCGACGGGGGGCAGTCCTACGAGCAGTACTTC. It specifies CASDGGQSYEQYF. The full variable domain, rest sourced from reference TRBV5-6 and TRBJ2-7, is DAGVTQSPTHLIKTRGQQVTLRCSPKSGHDTVSWYQQALGQGPQFIFQYYEEEERQRGNFPDRFSGHQFPNYSSELNVNALLLGDSALYLCASDGGQSYEQYFGPGTRLTVT.

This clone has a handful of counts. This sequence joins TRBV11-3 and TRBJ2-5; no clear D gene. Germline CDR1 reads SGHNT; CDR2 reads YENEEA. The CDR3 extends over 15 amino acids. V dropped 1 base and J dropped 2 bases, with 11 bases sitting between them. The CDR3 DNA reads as TGTGCCAGCAGCTTAGCTGGAGATCGGCAAGAGACCCAGTACTTC. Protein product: CASSLAGDRQETQYF.

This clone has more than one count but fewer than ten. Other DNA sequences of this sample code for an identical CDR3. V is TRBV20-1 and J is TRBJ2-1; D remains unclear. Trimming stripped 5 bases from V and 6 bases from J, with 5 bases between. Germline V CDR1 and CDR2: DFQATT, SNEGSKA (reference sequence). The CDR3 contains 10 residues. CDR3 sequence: CSAWGNEQFF. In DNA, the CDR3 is TGCAGTGCTTGGGGCAATGAGCAGTTCTTC.

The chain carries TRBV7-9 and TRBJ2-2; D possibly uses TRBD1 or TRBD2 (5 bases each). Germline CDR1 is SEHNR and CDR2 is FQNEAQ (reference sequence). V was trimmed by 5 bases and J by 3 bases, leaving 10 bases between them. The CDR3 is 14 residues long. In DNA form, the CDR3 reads TGTGCCAGCAGCCCGGTGGGGGACACCGGGGAGCTGTTTTTT. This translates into CASSPVGDTGELFF.

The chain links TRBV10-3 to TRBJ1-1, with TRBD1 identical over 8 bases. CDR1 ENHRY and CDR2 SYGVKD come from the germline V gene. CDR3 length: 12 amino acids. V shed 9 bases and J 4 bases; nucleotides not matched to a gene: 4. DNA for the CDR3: TGTGCCATACGACAGGGGCCCACTGAAGCTTTCTTT. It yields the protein CAIRQGPTEAFF.

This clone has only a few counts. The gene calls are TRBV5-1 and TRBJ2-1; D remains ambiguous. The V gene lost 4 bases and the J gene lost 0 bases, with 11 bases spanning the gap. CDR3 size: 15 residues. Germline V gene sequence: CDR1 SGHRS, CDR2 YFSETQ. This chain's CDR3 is CASSNQASSYNEQFF. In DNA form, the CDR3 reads TGCGCCAGCAGCAATCAGGCAAGCTCCTACAATGAGCAGTTCTTC.

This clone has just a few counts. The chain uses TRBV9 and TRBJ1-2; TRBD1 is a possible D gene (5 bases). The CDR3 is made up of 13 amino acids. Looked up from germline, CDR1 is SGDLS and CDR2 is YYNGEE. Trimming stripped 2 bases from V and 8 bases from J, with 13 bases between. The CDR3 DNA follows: TGTGCCAGCAGCGTCAGGGTAAATGAAGGCTACACCTTC. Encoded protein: CASSVRVNEGYTF.

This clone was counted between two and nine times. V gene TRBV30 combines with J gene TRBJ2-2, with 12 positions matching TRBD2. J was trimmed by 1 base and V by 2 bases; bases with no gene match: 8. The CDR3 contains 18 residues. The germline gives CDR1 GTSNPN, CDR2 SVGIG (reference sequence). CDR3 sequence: CAWSPGLAGRLNTGELFF. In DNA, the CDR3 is TGTGCCTGGAGTCCCGGACTAGCGGGACGTCTGAACACCGGGGAGCTGTTTTTT.

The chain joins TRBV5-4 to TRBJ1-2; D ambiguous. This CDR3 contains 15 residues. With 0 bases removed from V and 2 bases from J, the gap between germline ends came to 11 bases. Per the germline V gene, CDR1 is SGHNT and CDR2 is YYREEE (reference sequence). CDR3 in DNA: TGTGCCAGCAGCTTGGTGGCAGGAGAGAACTATGGCTACACCTTC. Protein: CASSLVAGENYGYTF.

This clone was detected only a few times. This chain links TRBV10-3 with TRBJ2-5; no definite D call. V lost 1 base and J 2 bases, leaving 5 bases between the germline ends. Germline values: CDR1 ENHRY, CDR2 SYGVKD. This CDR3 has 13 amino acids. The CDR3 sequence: CAISEFRQETQYF. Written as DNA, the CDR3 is TGTGCCATCAGTGAGTTTCGGCAAGAGACCCAGTACTTC.

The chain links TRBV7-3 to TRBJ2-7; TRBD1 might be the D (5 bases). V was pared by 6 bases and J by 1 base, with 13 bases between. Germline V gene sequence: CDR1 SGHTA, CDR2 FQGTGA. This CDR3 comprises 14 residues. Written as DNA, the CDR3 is TGTGCCAGCAGGAGATTTGACAGATCCTACGAGCAGTACTTC. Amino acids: CASRRFDRSYEQYF.

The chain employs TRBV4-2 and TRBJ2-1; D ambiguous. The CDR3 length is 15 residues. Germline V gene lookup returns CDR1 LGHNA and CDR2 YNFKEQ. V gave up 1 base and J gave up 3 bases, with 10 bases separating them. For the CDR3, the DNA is TGTGCCAGCAGCCAAGGAGAACAGAACTACAATGAGCAGTTCTTC. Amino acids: CASSQGEQNYNEQFF.

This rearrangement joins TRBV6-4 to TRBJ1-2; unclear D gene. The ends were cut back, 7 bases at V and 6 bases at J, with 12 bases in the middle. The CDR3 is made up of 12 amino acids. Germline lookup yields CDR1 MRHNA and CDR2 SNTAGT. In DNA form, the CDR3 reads TGTGCCAGCACCCTGGTAAGGGATGGCTACACCTTC. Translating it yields CASTLVRDGYTF.

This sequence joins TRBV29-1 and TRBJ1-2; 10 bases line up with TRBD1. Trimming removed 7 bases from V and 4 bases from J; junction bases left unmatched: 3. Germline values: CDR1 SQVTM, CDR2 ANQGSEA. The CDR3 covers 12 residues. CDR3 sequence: CSAGQGVYGYTF. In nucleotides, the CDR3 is TGCAGCGCCGGACAGGGGGTCTATGGCTACACCTTC.